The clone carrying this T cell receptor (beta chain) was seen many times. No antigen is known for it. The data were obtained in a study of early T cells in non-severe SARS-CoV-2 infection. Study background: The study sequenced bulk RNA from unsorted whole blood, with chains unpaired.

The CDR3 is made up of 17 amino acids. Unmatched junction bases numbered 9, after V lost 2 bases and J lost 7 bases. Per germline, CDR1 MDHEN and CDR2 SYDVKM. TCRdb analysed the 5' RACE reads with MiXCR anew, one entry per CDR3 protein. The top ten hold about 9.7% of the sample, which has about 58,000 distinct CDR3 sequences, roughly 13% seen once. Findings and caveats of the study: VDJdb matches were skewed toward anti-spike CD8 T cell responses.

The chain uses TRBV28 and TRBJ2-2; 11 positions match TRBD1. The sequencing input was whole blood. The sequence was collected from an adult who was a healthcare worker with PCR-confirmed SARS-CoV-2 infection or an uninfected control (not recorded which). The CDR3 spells CASSLAGTGGKSGELFF. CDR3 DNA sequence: TGTGCCAGCAGTTTAGCCGGGACAGGGGGTAAAAGCGGGGAGCTGTTTTTT. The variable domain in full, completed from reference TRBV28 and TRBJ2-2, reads DVKVTQSSRYLVKRTGEKVFLECVQDMDHENMFWYRQDPGLGLRLIYFSYDVKMKEKGDIPEGYSVSREKKERFSLILESASTNQTSMYLCASSLAGTGGKSGELFFGEGSRLTVL.